A selection of T cell receptor beta chains follows, all from one sample in a study of shared clonotypes between healthy human individuals. Generated by immunoSEQ multiplex PCR, the TCRdb table keeps only in-frame clones and is missing some. The data show some 2,500,000 clones, approximately 93% seen once. The sequencing input was naive CD4+ T cells from PBMCs. These receptors were collected from a man in his late teens or twenties in good health. Some clones in this sample may be carry-over from other donors' samples. CDR3s include the opening cysteine and the closing phenylalanine or tryptophan. The order of the fields is clone size, D gene, J gene, V gene, CDR3 DNA, CDR3 protein. A D gene is named only where the DNA matches it firmly. The size of a clone is reported for some rows only, either as once, few or many, or as a class for expanded clones.

size: NA; D: NA; J: TRBJ1-2; V: TRBV7-9; DNA: TGTGCCAGCAGCTCCTCGGGGTATGGCTACACCTTC; CDR3: CASSSSGYGYTF
size: NA; D: NA; J: TRBJ1-1; V: TRBV6-1; DNA: TGTGCCAGCTTTACATGGAACACTGAAGCTTTCTTT; CDR3: CASFTWNTEAFF
size: NA; D: NA; J: TRBJ1-6; V: TRBV6-5; DNA: TGTGCCAGCAGACTGATAAACCAGCCAAATCTACCCCTCCACTTT; CDR3: CASRLINQPNLPLHF
size: NA; D: TRBD1; J: TRBJ2-6; V: TRBV11-2; DNA: TGTGCCAGCAGCAACGACAGGGGGCGCCACTCTGGGGCCAACGTCCTGACTTTC; CDR3: CASSNDRGRHSGANVLTF
size: NA; D: NA; J: TRBJ1-2; V: TRBV28; DNA: TGTGCCAGCAGTTTACAGGGAGCAAAGGGCTACACCTTC; CDR3: CASSLQGAKGYTF
size: NA; D: NA; J: TRBJ1-2; V: TRBV11-1; DNA: TGTGCCAGCACCGATGGGAGGCACTATGGCTACACCTTC; CDR3: CASTDGRHYGYTF
size: NA; D: TRBD1; J: TRBJ1-2; V: TRBV23-1; DNA: TGCGCCAGCAGTCAAGAAGGACAGGGGGCGGACTATGGCTACACCTTC; CDR3: CASSQEGQGADYGYTF
size: NA; D: TRBD2; J: TRBJ2-1; V: TRBV28; DNA: TGTGCCAGCAGTCGGACTAGCGGGAGAAATGAGCAGTTCTTC; CDR3: CASSRTSGRNEQFF
size: NA; D: NA; J: TRBJ1-4; V: TRBV5-1; DNA: TGCGCCAGCAGCATGCGGGCCCACCCTACTAATGAAAAACTGTTTTTT; CDR3: CASSMRAHPTNEKLFF
size: NA; D: TRBD1; J: TRBJ1-5; V: TRBV7-2; DNA: TGTGCCAGCAGCGCGCGGACAGGGAACCAGCCCCAGCATTTT; CDR3: CASSARTGNQPQHF
size: NA; D: NA; J: TRBJ2-1; V: TRBV6-1; DNA: TGTGCCAGCAGTGAAGCCTTAAGTTGGTTGGACAATGAGCAGTTCTTC; CDR3: CASSEALSWLDNEQFF
size: once; D: TRBD1; J: TRBJ2-6; V: TRBV10-3; DNA: TGTGCCATCAGTGAGTGGCAGGGGGTTAGGATCGTCCTGACTTTC; CDR3: CAISEWQGVRIVLTF
size: NA; D: TRBD1; J: TRBJ1-4; V: TRBV4-3; DNA: TGCGCCAGCAGCCACGGAAACAGGGGTGAAAAACTGTTTTTT; CDR3: CASSHGNRGEKLFF
size: NA; D: NA; J: TRBJ2-5; V: TRBV7-3; DNA: TGTGCCAGCAGCTTAGACTCCCAAGGGACCCAGTACTTC; CDR3: CASSLDSQGTQYF
size: NA; D: NA; J: TRBJ1-5; V: TRBV9; DNA: TGTGCCAGCAGCGTAGACCCCTCTAGCAATCAGCCCCAGCATTTT; CDR3: CASSVDPSSNQPQHF
size: NA; D: NA; J: TRBJ1-1; V: TRBV7-9; DNA: TGTGCCAGCAGCTTCGTGAACACTGAAGCTTTCTTT; CDR3: CASSFVNTEAFF
size: NA; D: NA; J: TRBJ1-4; V: TRBV4-3; DNA: TGCGCCAGCAGCCAAGCCGCCGGGGACCGACTGGGGGAAAAACTGTTTTTT; CDR3: CASSQAAGDRLGEKLFF
size: once; D: NA; J: TRBJ2-7; V: TRBV4-2; DNA: TGTGCCAGCAGCCAACCCCCCGGCGAGCAGTACTTC; CDR3: CASSQPPGEQYF
size: NA; D: NA; J: TRBJ2-1; V: TRBV6-1; DNA: TGTGCCAGCAGTGGCTCCGTTCCGGCTGAGCAGTTCTTC; CDR3: CASSGSVPAEQFF
size: NA; D: NA; J: TRBJ2-1; V: TRBV5-4; DNA: TGTGCCAGCAGCCCCGGAGGGTACAATGAGCAGTTCTTC; CDR3: CASSPGGYNEQFF
size: NA; D: NA; J: TRBJ1-1; V: TRBV9; DNA: TGTGCCAGCAGCGCCGATACAGGGAGGGGCACTGAAGCTTTCTTT; CDR3: CASSADTGRGTEAFF
size: NA; D: TRBD2; J: TRBJ2-1; V: TRBV19; DNA: TGTGCCAGCTTAGCGGGGAGCTCCTACAATGAGCAGTTCTTC; CDR3: CASLAGSSYNEQFF
size: NA; D: NA; J: TRBJ2-7; V: TRBV4-1; DNA: TGCGCCAGCAGCCAAGATCCCACGTACGAGCAGTACTTC; CDR3: CASSQDPTYEQYF
size: NA; D: NA; J: TRBJ1-5; V: TRBV6-1; DNA: TGTGCCAGCAGCTCACGGGGATCAGGCAATCAGCCCCAGCATTTT; CDR3: CASSSRGSGNQPQHF
size: once; D: NA; J: TRBJ1-1; V: TRBV11-2; DNA: TGTGCCAGCACGTCATCGCTGACGAACACTGAAGCTTTCTTT; CDR3: CASTSSLTNTEAFF
size: NA; D: NA; J: TRBJ1-2; V: TRBV6-1; DNA: TGTGCCAGCAGTGAAGCGCTCGTTTCGGACAGCTCCTATGGCTACACCTTC; CDR3: CASSEALVSDSSYGYTF
size: NA; D: NA; J: TRBJ1-5; V: TRBV18; DNA: TGTGCCAGCTCACCACCGGGCGGGAACGTCGGGCAGCCCCAGCATTTT; CDR3: CASSPPGGNVGQPQHF
size: NA; D: NA; J: TRBJ1-4; V: TRBV2; DNA: TGTGCCAGCACCATTGACTATTTGATGTTTTTT; CDR3: CASTIDYLMFF
size: once; D: NA; J: TRBJ2-7; V: TRBV6-6; DNA: TGTGCCAGCAGTTACTCCGGGGACTCCTCCTACGAGCAGTACTTC; CDR3: CASSYSGDSSYEQYF
size: once; D: TRBD2; J: TRBJ2-7; V: TRBV11-2; DNA: TGTGCCAGCAGCTTAGTCGCGGGAGGCGGGTCCTACGAGCAGTACTTC; CDR3: CASSLVAGGGSYEQYF
size: NA; D: TRBD2; J: TRBJ2-6; V: TRBV28; DNA: TGTGCCAGCAGCCACTGGCAGGGAGGGGTCTCTGGGGCCAACGTCCTGACTTTC; CDR3: CASSHWQGGVSGANVLTF
size: NA; D: NA; J: TRBJ2-1; V: TRBV7-9; DNA: TGTGCCAGCAGCTTAGGTCCGTACTCCTACAATGAGCAGTTCTTC; CDR3: CASSLGPYSYNEQFF
size: NA; D: NA; J: TRBJ2-1; V: TRBV4-1; DNA: TGCGCCAGCAGCCAAACGACAGTGAGCTCCTACAATGAGCAGTTCTTC; CDR3: CASSQTTVSSYNEQFF
size: NA; D: NA; J: TRBJ1-4; V: TRBV14; DNA: TGTGCCAGCAGCTTGTCGGGGAGCCATAGGAAACTGTTTTTT; CDR3: CASSLSGSHRKLFF
size: NA; D: NA; J: TRBJ1-2; V: TRBV28; DNA: TGTGCCATTGGGGGAGGGCGCTATGGCTACACCTTC; CDR3: CAIGGGRYGYTF
size: NA; D: NA; J: TRBJ1-1; V: TRBV28; DNA: TGTGCCAGCAGTTTCCTGGACGGCACCAACACTGAAGCTTTCTTT; CDR3: CASSFLDGTNTEAFF
size: NA; D: NA; J: TRBJ2-5; V: TRBV30; DNA: TGTGCCGAGGGGGGGGAGACCCAGTACTTC; CDR3: CAEGGETQYF
size: NA; D: TRBD1; J: TRBJ1-4; V: TRBV28; DNA: TGTGCCAGCAGGGGGACAGGGGGCAATAATGAAAAACTGTTTTTT; CDR3: CASRGTGGNNEKLFF
size: NA; D: NA; J: TRBJ2-5; V: TRBV9; DNA: TGTGCCAGCAGCGTTGGTGGACAAGAGACCCAGTACTTC; CDR3: CASSVGGQETQYF
size: NA; D: NA; J: TRBJ1-2; V: TRBV19; DNA: TGTGCCAGTACCCGAGGCCAAAGGAGGGATGGCTACACCTTC; CDR3: CASTRGQRRDGYTF
size: once; D: NA; J: TRBJ2-7; V: TRBV28; DNA: TGTGCCAGTGGGGTTGGGCAGGGGAGAGGAGAGCAGTACTTC; CDR3: CASGVGQGRGEQYF
size: NA; D: TRBD1; J: TRBJ1-5; V: TRBV4-1; DNA: TGCGCCAGCAGCCAAGAAGGGGGCAGAATCAATCAGCCCCAGCATTTT; CDR3: CASSQEGGRINQPQHF
size: NA; D: NA; J: TRBJ2-3; V: TRBV20-1; DNA: TGCAGTGCTGCGCCCATGGTCACGCAGTATTTT; CDR3: CSAAPMVTQYF
size: NA; D: TRBD1; J: TRBJ2-5; V: TRBV7-2; DNA: TGTGCCAGCAGCTACGACAGGGTCCAAGAGACCCAGTACTTC; CDR3: CASSYDRVQETQYF
size: NA; D: NA; J: TRBJ2-7; V: TRBV27; DNA: TGTGCCAGCAGTTTAAGTCGTTGGACCTACGAGCAGTACTTC; CDR3: CASSLSRWTYEQYF
size: NA; D: NA; J: TRBJ1-5; V: TRBV5-4; DNA: TGTGCCAGCAGCTGGGGCGGGGGGTTTAGCAATCAGCCCCAGCATTTT; CDR3: CASSWGGGFSNQPQHF
size: NA; D: TRBD2; J: TRBJ2-3; V: TRBV5-1; DNA: TGCGCCAGCAGCGCACAGCGGGAGGGCACAGATACGCAGTATTTT; CDR3: CASSAQREGTDTQYF
size: NA; D: NA; J: TRBJ1-3; V: TRBV30; DNA: TGTGCCTGGAGTGTACTAGTTTCTGGAAACACCATATATTTT; CDR3: CAWSVLVSGNTIYF
size: NA; D: TRBD1; J: TRBJ2-2; V: TRBV18; DNA: TGTGCCAGCTCACAAGACAGGGCCGCGAACACCGGGGAGCTGTTTTTT; CDR3: CASSQDRAANTGELFF
size: NA; D: NA; J: TRBJ1-5; V: TRBV19; DNA: TGTGCCAGTAGCTGGGGTGTGGGTCAGCCCCAGCATTTT; CDR3: CASSWGVGQPQHF
size: few; D: NA; J: TRBJ1-2; V: TRBV4-2; DNA: TGTGCCAGCAGCCAACCGATGGCCCCGTATGGCTACACCTTC; CDR3: CASSQPMAPYGYTF
size: NA; D: TRBD2; J: TRBJ2-1; V: TRBV28; DNA: TGTGCCAGCAGGGTTACTAGCGGGGGTGGCTACAATGAGCAGTTCTTC; CDR3: CASRVTSGGGYNEQFF
size: NA; D: NA; J: TRBJ2-6; V: TRBV7-3; DNA: TGTGCCAGCAGCGGAAAGGGCGGGTCTGGGGCCAACGTCCTGACTTTC; CDR3: CASSGKGGSGANVLTF